Below are 28 T cell receptor beta chains sequenced from a single sample in a study of cytomegalovirus exposure and HLA in healthy donors. It was with 60 Vbeta and 13 Jbeta primers that the PCR ran. Sequencing used immunoSEQ multiplex PCR; TCRdb keeps in-frame clones, though not all of them. The data hold 150,000 to 180,000 clones, with around 70% observed a single time. Sequencing input: PBMCs. The receptors shown here come from a man aged 30 to 45 in good health and CMV-seronegative.

The genes are TRBV28 and TRBJ1-3; D remains ambiguous. V was cut by 5 bases and J by 0 bases, with 14 bases left in between. This CDR3 contains 16 residues. Germline CDR1 and CDR2: MDHEN and SYDVKM. The chain's CDR3 is CASSAQGLSSGNTIYF. CDR3 bases: TGTGCCAGCAGTGCCCAAGGACTAAGCTCTGGAAACACCATATATTTT.

The sample holds a few counts of this clone. The chain links TRBV7-9 to TRBJ2-3; D not certain. The germline V and J ends were trimmed by 5 bases and 2 bases, with 11 bases remaining between them. In germline, CDR1 is SEHNR, CDR2 FQNEAQ (reference sequence). This CDR3 region has 14 residues. The CDR3 sequence: CASSHPGSTDTQYF. Here the CDR3 DNA reads TGTGCCAGCAGCCATCCAGGATCCACAGATACGCAGTATTTT.

This clone was seen more than once but under ten times. J is TRBJ2-5 and V is TRBV11-2; D uncertain. Trimming removed 0 bases at V and 1 base at J, with 9 bases between. Per germline, CDR1 SGHAT and CDR2 FQNNGV. The length of the CDR3 is 15 residues. The CDR3 DNA follows: TGTGCCAGCAGCTTAGATCTTGCAGGCCAAGAGACCCAGTACTTC. It yields the protein CASSLDLAGQETQYF. The variable domain in full, completed from reference TRBV11-2 and TRBJ2-5, reads EAGVAQSPRYKIIEKRQSVAFWCNPISGHATLYWYQQILGQGPKLLIQFQNNGVVDDSQLPKDRFSAERLKGVDSTLKIQPAKLEDSAVYLCASSLDLAGQETQYFGPGTRLLVL.

The chain has TRBV21-1 and TRBJ2-1; the table's D call TRBD2 went unverified against the DNA. TRBV21-1 constitutes a pseudogene. This CDR3 spans 19 amino acids. The CDR3 coding sequence is TGTGCCAGCAGCCGCGGTGGTAGCGGGGGGGCCGGTCATGGCAATGAGCAGTTCTTC. This codes for CASSRGGSGGAGHGNEQFF.

The chain is built from TRBV7-9 and TRBJ1-5; unclear D gene. CDR1 and CDR2 from the germline V gene are SEHNR and FQNEAQ (reference sequence). CDR3 length equals 13 residues. Trimming removed 6 bases from V and 8 bases from J, with 14 bases in between. This chain's CDR3 is CASSSPGREPQHF. CDR3 DNA: TGTGCCAGCAGTTCGCCCGGGAGGGAGCCCCAGCATTTT.

This clone occurred a few times. The chain's CDR3 is CAGETSGGANEQFF. CDR3 coding DNA: TGTGCCGGCGAGACTAGCGGGGGGGCCAATGAGCAGTTCTTC. The chain uses TRBV2 and TRBJ2-1; 14 bases align to TRBD2. Germline V CDR1 and CDR2: SNHLY, FYNNEI. Germline trimming cut 11 bases from V and 6 bases from J; bases unmatched to any gene: 6. The CDR3 covers 14 residues.

The V call is TRBV7-9, the J call TRBJ2-5, with 7 bases that match TRBD2. CDR1 is SEHNR and CDR2 is FQNEAQ in the germline V gene (reference sequence). Trimming at V came to 4 bases and at J to 14 bases, leaving 13 bases not matched to a gene. The CDR3 consists of 13 residues. The CDR3 coding sequence is TGTGCCAGCAGCTCAACCTGGGATGGGAGGGGTTACTTC. It codes for CASSSTWDGRGYF.

The chain is built from TRBV13 and TRBJ2-1; 10 nucleotides align to TRBD2. V was clipped by 5 bases and J by 4 bases; unmatched bases: 8. CDR1 PRHDT and CDR2 FYEKMQ come from the germline V gene (reference sequence). The CDR3 spans 16 residues. CDR3 residues: CASSQGSGGAYNEQFF. Written as DNA, the CDR3 is TGTGCCAGCAGCCAGGGGAGCGGGGGGGCTTACAATGAGCAGTTCTTC.

The genes are TRBV28 and TRBJ1-1; the D is unclear. The germline V and J ends were trimmed by 5 bases and 0 bases, with 13 bases remaining between them. Germline assignment: CDR1 MDHEN and CDR2 SYDVKM. The CDR3 spans 15 residues. The CDR3 is CASSPPLSVNTEAFF. The CDR3, as DNA: TGTGCCAGCAGTCCGCCACTCAGCGTGAACACTGAAGCTTTCTTT.

The CDR3 sequence: CASSTGGTEAFF. CDR3 sequence (DNA): TGTGCCAGCAGTACAGGGGGAACTGAAGCTTTCTTT. This chain connects TRBV6-1 to TRBJ1-1; 8 positions agree with TRBD1. This CDR3 has 12 residues. V gave up 5 bases and J gave up 5 bases; unmatched junction bases: 1. The germline gives CDR1 MNHNS, CDR2 SASEGT.

This clone was seen once. This chain links TRBV4-3 with TRBJ2-5; 12 nucleotides match TRBD2. With V trimmed by 5 bases and J by 3 bases, 4 bases remained unmatched. In germline, CDR1 is LGHNA, CDR2 YSLEER. CDR3 length: 15 residues. In DNA form, the CDR3 reads TGCGCCAGCAGCGCCTGGACTAGCGGGAAAGAGACCCAGTACTTC. Translated: CASSAWTSGKETQYF.

The chain combines TRBV19 with TRBJ1-6; D is possibly TRBD1 (5 bases). The V and J ends lost 6 bases and 9 bases respectively, with 12 bases between them. Germline V gene sequence: CDR1 LNHDA, CDR2 SQIVND (reference sequence). The CDR3 runs 13 residues. CDR3 bases: TGTGCCAGTAGGCGACAGTCGGGTTCACCCCTCCACTTT. Its protein is CASRRQSGSPLHF.

This chain connects TRBV30 to TRBJ2-1; 12 bases agree with TRBD2. V shed 2 bases, J shed 7 bases, and the junction held 9 bases outside the gene matches. The germline V gene has CDR1 GTSNPN and CDR2 SVGIG (reference sequence). This CDR3 contains 16 residues. This CDR3 reads CAWSKGGTSGPNEQFF. Written as DNA, the CDR3 is TGTGCCTGGAGTAAAGGAGGGACTAGCGGGCCGAATGAGCAGTTCTTC.

The rearrangement uses TRBV6-6 and TRBJ1-2; no definite D call. Per germline, CDR1 MNHNY and CDR2 SVGAGI (reference sequence). This CDR3 region has 13 residues. Trimming took 7 bases from V and 0 from J, leaving 9 bases between them. The CDR3 DNA sequence: TGTGCCAGCACTAAATTAGCTAACTATGGCTACACCTTC. Protein product: CASTKLANYGYTF.

The V and J genes are TRBV29-1 and TRBJ2-2, with TRBD1 matching 10 bases. The V gene end was trimmed by 4 bases and the J gene end by 5 bases; junction bases not matched to a gene: 4. CDR1 is SQVTM and CDR2 is ANQGSEA in the germline V gene. The CDR3 has 14 residues. CDR3 protein: CSVGGTGDTGELFF. For the CDR3, the DNA is TGCAGCGTTGGGGGGACAGGGGATACCGGGGAGCTGTTTTTT.

The chain combines TRBV5-1 with TRBJ2-7; TRBD1 agrees at 7 bases. Per the germline V gene, CDR1 is SGHRS and CDR2 is YFSETQ. The CDR3 loop spans 14 amino acids. V trimming: 0 bases; J trimming: 5 bases; junction bases outside the gene matches: 5. The CDR3 DNA follows: TGCGCCAGCAGCTTGGTACAGGGGATCGACGAGCAGTACTTC. This encodes CASSLVQGIDEQYF.

The rearrangement links TRBV28 to TRBJ1-4; weak D call: TRBD1 (5 bases). CDR1 and CDR2 (germline): MDHEN, SYDVKM. The V gene lost 4 bases and the J gene lost 4 bases, with 16 bases spanning the gap. This CDR3 has 16 residues. Here the CDR3 DNA reads TGTGCCAGCAGTTCATGGGGCCAGGGCCTTAATGAAAAACTGTTTTTT. Protein sequence: CASSSWGQGLNEKLFF. The variable domain in full, with the rest retrieved from reference TRBV28 and TRBJ1-4, is DVKVTQSSRYLVKRTGEKVFLECVQDMDHENMFWYRQDPGLGLRLIYFSYDVKMKEKGDIPEGYSVSREKKERFSLILESASTNQTSMYLCASSSWGQGLNEKLFFGSGTQLSVL.

Concerning this clone itself: The sample holds other DNA sequences that translate to the same CDR3. The V gene is TRBV29-1, the J gene TRBJ2-3; D call uncertain. V was clipped by 0 bases and J by 0 bases, with 10 bases between them. The CDR3 runs 15 residues. Looked up from germline, CDR1 is SQVTM and CDR2 is ANQGSEA. The CDR3 nucleotides are TGCAGCGTTGAAGATGCTAGAGCGAGCACAGATACGCAGTATTTT. This sequence encodes CSVEDARASTDTQYF.

This sequence joins TRBV9 and TRBJ2-3, with 9 bases lining up with TRBD2. Unmatched junction bases numbered 3, after V lost 0 bases and J lost 4 bases. The germline gives CDR1 SGDLS, CDR2 YYNGEE. The CDR3 is made up of 15 amino acids. CDR3 loop: CASSVGLAGPDTQYF. CDR3 DNA sequence: TGTGCCAGCAGCGTAGGTCTAGCGGGGCCAGATACGCAGTATTTT.

Points on this clone: An end of the junction differs from the germline gene, which may be a read error. J is TRBJ2-1 and V is TRBV4-1, with 7 bases identical to TRBD2. The CDR3 runs 15 residues. CDR1 is MGHRA and CDR2 is YSYEKL in the germline V gene. CDR3 in DNA: TGCGCCAGCCGACCGAGCGGGGCCTCCAACAATGAGCAGTTCTTC. Protein product: CASRPSGASNNEQFF.

The V call is TRBV5-4, the J call TRBJ2-7; 8 bases are shared with TRBD1. CDR3 size: 14 residues. CDR1 is SGHNT and CDR2 is YYREEE in the germline V gene (reference sequence). V shed 4 bases and J 5 bases; nucleotides not matched to a gene: 8. DNA of the CDR3: TGTGCCAGCAGCCAGGGGGCTTCTCCCCACGAGCAGTACTTC. Protein: CASSQGASPHEQYF.

The chain links TRBV7-3 to TRBJ1-2, with D maybe TRBD1 (6 bases). The CDR3 extends over 13 amino acids. Germline V gene lookup returns CDR1 SGHTA and CDR2 FQGTGA. V shed 3 bases and J shed 5 bases, with 10 bases lying between them. CDR3 amino acids: CASSFPQGYGYTF. In nucleotides, the CDR3 is TGTGCCAGCAGCTTTCCACAGGGATATGGCTACACCTTC.

The DNA of the CDR3 is TGCGCCAGCAGCTTGGAAACAGGGGGTTTCACAGATACGCAGTATTTT. Residues: CASSLETGGFTDTQYF. The J gene is TRBJ2-3, the V gene TRBV5-1, with 8 bases fitting TRBD1. The germline CDR1 and CDR2 sequences are SGHRS and YFSETQ. After removal of 0 bases from V and 2 bases from J, the junction contained 5 bases not matched to a gene. The CDR3 spans 16 residues.

The rearrangement joins TRBV7-6 to TRBJ2-5; D possibly corresponds to TRBD2 (5 bases). The length of the CDR3 is 13 residues. Trimming took 3 bases from V and 4 from J, leaving 9 bases between them. Germline CDR1 SGHVS, CDR2 FNYEAQ. The CDR3 sequence is CASSLAGRETQYF. As DNA, the CDR3 is TGTGCCAGCAGCTTGGCGGGCCGAGAGACCCAGTACTTC.

This clone was counted a single time. V is TRBV27 and J is TRBJ2-5; 14 bases match TRBD2. The V gene end was trimmed by 6 bases and the J gene end by 4 bases; junction bases not matched to a gene: 7. Per germline, CDR1 MNHEY and CDR2 SMNVEV (reference sequence). The CDR3 contains 16 residues. CDR3 DNA sequence: TGTGCCAGCAGGCCGGGACTAGCGGGGGTGGGAGAGACCCAGTACTTC. This sequence encodes CASRPGLAGVGETQYF.

The gene calls are TRBV5-1 and TRBJ2-3; D is perhaps TRBD2 (5 bases). The V end lost 0 bases, the J end lost 7 bases, and 12 bases lay between the germline ends. The CDR3 is made up of 14 amino acids. From germline, CDR1 is SGHRS and CDR2 YFSETQ. CDR3 sequence reads: CASSLAGIANTQYF. The DNA for the CDR3 is TGCGCCAGCAGCTTGGCCGGGATCGCTAATACGCAGTATTTT.

The V call is TRBV7-2, the J call TRBJ2-1; 9 bases are a match to TRBD2. V was clipped by 5 bases and J by 0 bases; unmatched bases: 5. Germline CDR1 is SGHTA and CDR2 is FQGNSA. The CDR3 has 16 residues. The CDR3 DNA follows: TGTGCCAGCAGCCCGGTGCGGGGGGGCTCCTACAATGAGCAGTTCTTC. Its translation: CASSPVRGGSYNEQFF.

The CDR3 sequence: CASRPTGTNTGELFF. CDR3 DNA sequence: TGTGCCAGCAGACCTACAGGAACGAACACCGGGGAGCTGTTTTTT. The V gene is TRBV28, the J gene TRBJ2-2, with TRBD1 as a possible D gene (5 bases). The CDR3 is 15 amino acids. V lost 6 bases and J 0 bases, leaving 11 bases between the germline ends. Germline CDR1 is MDHEN and CDR2 is SYDVKM.